This TCR beta chain was captured in a study of T cells after posttransplantation cyclophosphamide. Overall study findings and caveats: Recipient CMV seropositivity and CMV reactivation strongly tracked TRB clonality. Tissue-infiltrating T cells from skin or gut overlapped little with blood T cells. Later post-transplant blood repertoires were often dominated by donor CD8+ memory clones.

CDR1 and CDR2 from the germline V gene are SGHVS and FQNEAQ. The ends lost 5 bases at V and 3 bases at J; junction bases unmatched: 7. The CDR3 totals 15 residues. TCRdb keeps only in-frame clones here, not all; method: immunoSEQ multiplex PCR. The table lists around 10,000 clones, about 85% of them singletons. To note about this clone: Its antigen is still unknown.

Treatment was busulfan-fludarabine conditioning, a marrow graft, and cyclophosphamide on days +3 and +4. This receptor was taken from a female patient aged 50 to 60 who received an allogeneic stem cell transplant from a related donor, was CMV-positive, and had no GVHD. The T cells may partly be graft donor cells. Sequences were derived from PBMCs, sampled about 62 months after allogeneic stem cell transplant with posttransplant cyclophosphamide. The genes are TRBV7-8 and TRBJ1-5, with TRBD1 matching over 7 bases. The CDR3 nucleotides read TGTGCCAGCAGCCGACGGGACAGCTTCAATCAGCCCCAGCATTTT. The encoded protein is CASSRRDSFNQPQHF.